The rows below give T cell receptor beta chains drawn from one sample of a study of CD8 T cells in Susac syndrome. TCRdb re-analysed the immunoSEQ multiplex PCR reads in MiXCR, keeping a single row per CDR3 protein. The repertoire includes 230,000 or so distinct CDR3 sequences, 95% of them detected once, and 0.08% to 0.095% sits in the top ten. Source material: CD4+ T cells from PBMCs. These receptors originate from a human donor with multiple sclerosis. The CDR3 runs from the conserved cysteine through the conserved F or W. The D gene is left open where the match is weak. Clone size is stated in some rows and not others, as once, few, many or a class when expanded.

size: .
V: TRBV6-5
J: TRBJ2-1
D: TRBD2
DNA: TGTGCCAGCAGTCACAGGGTTAGCGGGGGGCCCCCGTACAATGAGCAGTTCTTC
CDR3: CASSHRVSGGPPYNEQFF

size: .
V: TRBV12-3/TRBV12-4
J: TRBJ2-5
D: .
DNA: TGTGCCAGCAGTTTGGGGGGGGCAGCGGAGACCCAGTACTTC
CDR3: CASSLGGAAETQYF

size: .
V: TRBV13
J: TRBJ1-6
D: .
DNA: TGTGCCAGCAGCTCCGGACTCATCAGGGAGTCACCCCTCCACTTT
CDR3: CASSSGLIRESPLHF

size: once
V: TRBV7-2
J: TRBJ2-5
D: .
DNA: TGTGCCAGCAGGGTCCCGTACCAAGAGACCCAGTACTTC
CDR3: CASRVPYQETQYF

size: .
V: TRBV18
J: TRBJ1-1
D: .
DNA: TGTGCCAGCTCACCACTCCCGGTGACGAACACTGAAGCTTTCTTT
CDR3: CASSPLPVTNTEAFF

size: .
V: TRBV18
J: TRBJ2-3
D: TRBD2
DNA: TGTGCCAGCTCACTTCCGGGACTAGTGAATTCGTATTTT
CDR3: CASSLPGLVNSYF

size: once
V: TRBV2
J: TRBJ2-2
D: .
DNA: TGTGCCAGCAGCACCGAAACGGGGGCGAACACCGGGGAGCTGTTTTTT
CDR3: CASSTETGANTGELFF

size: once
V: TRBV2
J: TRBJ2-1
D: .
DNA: TGTGCCAGCAGTCAAGACAGGTTCAATGAGCAGTTCTTC
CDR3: CASSQDRFNEQFF

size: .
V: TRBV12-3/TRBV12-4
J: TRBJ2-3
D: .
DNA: TGTGCCAGCAGTTTTGCCCACCCCACAGATACGCAGTATTTT
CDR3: CASSFAHPTDTQYF

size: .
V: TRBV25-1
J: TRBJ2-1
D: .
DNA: TGTGCCAGCAGTGAAACTAGGGTTTTTTTTGCGGATGAGCAGTTCTTC
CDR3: CASSETRVFFADEQFF

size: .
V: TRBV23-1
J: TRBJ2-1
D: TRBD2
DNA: TGCGCCAGCAGTCAATCGAGGACTAGCGGGAGGGCAAGCTCCTACAATGAGCAGTTCTTC
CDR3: CASSQSRTSGRASSYNEQFF

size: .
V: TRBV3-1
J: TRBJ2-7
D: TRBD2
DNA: TGTGCCAGCAGCCACGGAACTAGCGGGGGGTACGAGCAGTACTTC
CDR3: CASSHGTSGGYEQYF

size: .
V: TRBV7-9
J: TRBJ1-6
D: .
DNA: TGTGCCAGCAGCTCCTGGGGGAATTCACCCCTCCACTTT
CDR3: CASSSWGNSPLHF

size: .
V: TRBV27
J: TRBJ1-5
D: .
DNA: TGTGCCAGCAGTTTATCTCAAAATCAGCCCCAGCATTTT
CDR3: CASSLSQNQPQHF

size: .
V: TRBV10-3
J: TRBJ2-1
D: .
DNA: TGTGCCATCAGTGTAGTAGAACGTGAGCAGTTCTTC
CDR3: CAISVVEREQFF

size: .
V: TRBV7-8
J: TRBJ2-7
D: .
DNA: TGTGCCAGCAGCCTCCACGTAGCCGGGACCCAGACCTACGAGCAGTACTTC
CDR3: CASSLHVAGTQTYEQYF

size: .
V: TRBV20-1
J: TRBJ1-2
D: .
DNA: TGCAGTGCTAGAGATGGGATTCGCTACACCTTC
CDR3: CSARDGIRYTF

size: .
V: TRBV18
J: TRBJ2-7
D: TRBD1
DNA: TGTGCCAGCTCACCAGCGGACAGGGTAGGGGAGCAGTACTTC
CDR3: CASSPADRVGEQYF

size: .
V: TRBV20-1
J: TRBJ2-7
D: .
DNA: TGCAGTGCTAGAGTGCCAGGGGCCGGGGCCGAGCAGTACTTC
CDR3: CSARVPGAGAEQYF

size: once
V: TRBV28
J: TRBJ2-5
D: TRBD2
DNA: TGTGCCAGCACAGAAGGGGCTAGCGGGGAGACCCAGTACTTC
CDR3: CASTEGASGETQYF

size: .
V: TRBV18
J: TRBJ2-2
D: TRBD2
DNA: TGTGCCAGCTCACTCAGCGGGAGCGGGACCGGGGAGCTGTTTTTT
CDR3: CASSLSGSGTGELFF

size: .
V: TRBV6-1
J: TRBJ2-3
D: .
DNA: TGTGCCAGCAGTGTTTTAAGCGGGTCGTCTGGAGATACGCAGTATTTT
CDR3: CASSVLSGSSGDTQYF

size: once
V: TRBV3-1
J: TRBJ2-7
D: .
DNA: TGTGCCAGCAGCCAAAACGCCTTGCGGGTAAGCGAGCAGTACTTC
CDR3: CASSQNALRVSEQYF